This passage covers 26 T cell receptor beta chains from one sample sequenced in a study of shared clonotypes between healthy human individuals. This table comes from immunoSEQ multiplex PCR, and its TCRdb copy is limited to in-frame clones, with some not included. The sample lists about 1.5 million clones; roughly 95% were seen once. The sequenced sample consisted of naive CD4+ T cells sorted from blood. Stated subset: CD45RA+ positively selected. These receptor sequences come from a man aged 30 to 45 in good health.

The chain links TRBV18 to TRBJ2-1; the match to TRBD1 covers 11 bases. This CDR3 region has 19 residues. V lost 1 base and J lost 0; bases outside the gene matches: 8. Germline CDR1 and CDR2: KGHSH and LQKENI. The CDR3 DNA reads TGTGCCAGCTCACCACTGGTCTCCGGGACAGGGGGCTCCTACAATGAGCAGTTCTTC. Residues: CASSPLVSGTGGSYNEQFF.

The gene calls are TRBV25-1 and TRBJ1-4; the D is unclear. Germline V lookup: CDR1 MGHDK, CDR2 SYGVNS. CDR3 size: 15 residues. Trimming cost V 3 bases and J 4 bases, with 12 bases left between them. The CDR3 protein is CASSDPITFNEKLFF. In DNA, the CDR3 is TGTGCCAGCAGTGATCCGATTACTTTTAATGAAAAACTGTTTTTT.

CDR3 DNA sequence: TGTGCCAGCAGTTACAACCGGGTCCCTTCGGGGGAGCAGTACTTC. Translation gives CASSYNRVPSGEQYF. The V and J genes are TRBV6-6 and TRBJ2-7, with D maybe TRBD2 (5 bases). The germline V gene has CDR1 MNHNY and CDR2 SVGAGI (reference sequence). The CDR3 totals 15 residues. The ends were cut back, 2 bases at V and 7 bases at J, with 18 bases in the middle.

This chain connects TRBV5-1 to TRBJ2-3; D gene ambiguous. Germline V gives CDR1 SGHRS, CDR2 YFSETQ. Deletions cut 0 bases from V and 2 bases from J, with 7 bases between. The CDR3 is made up of 14 amino acids. CDR3 protein: CASSLALSTDTQYF. The CDR3, as DNA: TGCGCCAGCAGCTTGGCCCTCTCCACAGATACGCAGTATTTT.

The rearrangement links TRBV10-1 to TRBJ2-3, with 7 nucleotides matching TRBD2. The V gene's germline CDR1 is WNHNN and CDR2 SYGVQD (reference sequence). V lost 4 bases and J lost 2; bases outside the gene matches: 3. The CDR3 length is 14 residues. CDR3 coding DNA: TGCGCCAGCAGTGGCCGACTAGCCACAGATACGCAGTATTTT. It translates to CASSGRLATDTQYF.

This chain connects TRBV19 to TRBJ1-5; D unclear. CDR3 size: 17 residues. The germline CDR1 and CDR2 sequences are LNHDA and SQIVND (reference sequence). The germline V and J ends were trimmed by 3 bases and 1 base, with 16 bases remaining between them. The CDR3 coding sequence is TGTGCCAGTAGTATCCCCCCTTGGGCAGTGAGCAATCAGCCCCAGCATTTT. Its translation is CASSIPPWAVSNQPQHF.

The CDR3: CASSVGKLAGGPVSYNEQFF. The CDR3 coding sequence is TGTGCCAGCAGCGTCGGCAAACTAGCGGGAGGGCCCGTCTCCTACAATGAGCAGTTCTTC. V usage is TRBV9 and J usage is TRBJ2-1; 13 nucleotides match TRBD2. The ends lost 2 bases at V and 0 bases at J; junction bases unmatched: 11. CDR3 length: 20 residues. CDR1 and CDR2 (germline): SGDLS, YYNGEE.

This chain uses TRBV28 with TRBJ2-7; TRBD1 matches at 9 bases. The CDR3 contains 15 residues. Per the germline V gene, CDR1 is MDHEN and CDR2 is SYDVKM. The V and J ends lost 5 bases and 1 base, in that order; junction bases with no gene match: 6. Here the CDR3 reads CASSLAGTGSYEQYF. The CDR3, as DNA: TGTGCCAGCAGTCTGGCCGGGACAGGGTCCTACGAGCAGTACTTC.

The chain couples TRBV7-6 to TRBJ1-1, with unresolved D. CDR1 is SGHVS and CDR2 is FNYEAQ in the germline V gene. Trimming removed 1 base from V and 0 bases from J, with 9 bases in between. The CDR3 is 15 residues long. The CDR3 is CASSLVGRLNTEAFF. The CDR3 bases are TGTGCCAGCAGCTTAGTCGGGAGGCTGAACACTGAAGCTTTCTTT.

A remark on this clone: The sample holds other DNA sequences that translate to the same CDR3. V gene TRBV9 combines with J gene TRBJ1-3, with 7 bases that match TRBD1. V trimming: 5 bases; J trimming: 1 base; junction bases outside the gene matches: 3. The CDR3 is made up of 14 amino acids. Germline V CDR1 and CDR2: SGDLS, YYNGEE. The CDR3 reads CASSQGGSGNTIYF. The CDR3 DNA is TGTGCCAGCAGTCAGGGGGGGTCTGGAAACACCATATATTTT.

The J gene is TRBJ2-1, the V gene TRBV5-4; the match to TRBD2 covers 14 bases. Germline CDR1 is SGHNT and CDR2 is YYREEE (reference sequence). CDR3 length equals 17 residues. J was trimmed by 5 bases and V by 4 bases; bases with no gene match: 8. The chain's CDR3 is CASSQTAGLAGDNEQFF. The CDR3 nucleotides are TGTGCCAGCAGCCAAACTGCGGGACTAGCGGGGGACAATGAGCAGTTCTTC.

Concerning this clone: Other DNA sequences within the sample encode an identical CDR3. The chain couples TRBV5-1 to TRBJ2-3; D ambiguous. This CDR3 region has 14 residues. In germline, CDR1 is SGHRS, CDR2 YFSETQ. Trimming stripped 0 bases from V and 0 bases from J, with 5 bases between. CDR3 DNA: TGCGCCAGCAGCTTGGAGTTAAGCACAGATACGCAGTATTTT. This gives the protein CASSLELSTDTQYF.

J is TRBJ2-7 and V is TRBV28, with TRBD2 matching 10 bases. Trimming at V came to 8 bases and at J to 4 bases, leaving 11 bases not matched to a gene. This CDR3 contains 15 residues. Germline V gives CDR1 MDHEN, CDR2 SYDVKM. CDR3 nucleotide sequence: TGTGCCAGCGGGCTAGCGGGAGTGGGTTCGTACGAGCAGTACTTC. This codes for CASGLAGVGSYEQYF.

This clone appeared once. The rearrangement links TRBV18 to TRBJ2-7; no reliable D call. The CDR3 length is 12 residues. The V gene lost 4 bases and the J gene lost 7 bases, with 11 bases spanning the gap. In germline, CDR1 is KGHSH, CDR2 LQKENI. For the CDR3, the DNA is TGTGCCAGCTCACTGGACGGCCTGGAGCAGTACTTC. Translation: CASSLDGLEQYF.

The chain employs TRBV10-1 and TRBJ2-2, with 11 bases identical to TRBD2. The CDR3 has 15 amino acids. J was trimmed by 5 bases and V by 2 bases; bases with no gene match: 1. Germline CDR1 is WNHNN and CDR2 is SYGVQD (reference sequence). Here the CDR3 reads CASSERTSGTGELFF. The CDR3, as DNA: TGCGCCAGCAGTGAGAGGACTAGCGGGACCGGGGAGCTGTTTTTT.

V gene TRBV11-3 combines with J gene TRBJ2-2, with TRBD1 matching over 7 bases. The CDR3 has 14 amino acids. Trimming at V came to 8 bases and at J to 1 base, leaving 4 bases not matched to a gene. Germline V CDR1 and CDR2: SGHNT, YENEEA. CDR3 region: CASSGQENTGELFF. CDR3 sequence (DNA): TGTGCCAGCTCCGGACAGGAGAACACCGGGGAGCTGTTTTTT. The full variable domain, with the rest looked up from reference TRBV11-3 and TRBJ2-2, is EAGVVQSPRYKIIEKKQPVAFWCNPISGHNTLYWYLQNLGQGPELLIRYENEEAVDDSQLPKDRFSAERLKGVDSTLKIQPAELGDSAVYLCASSGQENTGELFFGEGSRLTVL.

Regarding this clone: Sequence at one end of the junction differs from germline and may be a read error. The chain is built from TRBV7-7 and TRBJ1-1, with D perhaps matching TRBD1 (6 bases). Germline CDR1 and CDR2: SSHAT and FNYEAQ (reference sequence). The CDR3 is 13 residues long. The CDR3 nucleotides read TGTGCTAGCAGCTTAGCCGGGACAACTGAAGCTTTCTTT. Translation gives CASSLAGTTEAFF.

The CDR3 is CASSVAGTRADTQYF. CDR3 DNA: TGTGCCAGCAGCGTGGCAGGCACTAGAGCCGATACGCAGTATTTT. The rearrangement joins TRBV9 to TRBJ2-3; D perhaps matches TRBD2 (5 bases). The CDR3 loop spans 15 amino acids. The germline V gene encodes CDR1 SGDLS and CDR2 YYNGEE. Trimming pared 2 bases from V and 6 bases from J, leaving 16 bases between.

The chain couples TRBV15 to TRBJ2-7; TRBD1 is a possible D gene (5 bases). Germline CDR1 is LNHNV and CDR2 is YYDKDF (reference sequence). The V end lost 0 bases, the J end lost 6 bases, and 15 bases lay between the germline ends. The CDR3 consists of 15 residues. Here the CDR3 reads CATSRDRARLSEQYF. The CDR3 nucleotides read TGTGCCACCAGCAGAGACAGGGCTAGATTAAGCGAGCAGTACTTC. The variable domain in full, with the rest retrieved from reference TRBV15 and TRBJ2-7, is DAMVIQNPRYQVTQFGKPVTLSCSQTLNHNVMYWYQQKSSQAPKLLFHYYDKDFNNEADTPDNFQSRRPNTSFCFLDIRSPGLGDTAMYLCATSRDRARLSEQYFGPGTRLTVT.

This clone has just one count. J is TRBJ1-2 and V is TRBV6-1, with D hard to call. The V and J ends lost 3 bases and 4 bases respectively, with 3 bases between them. This CDR3 is built from 11 residues. The germline CDR1 and CDR2 sequences are MNHNS and SASEGT. CDR3: CASSDRYGYTF. CDR3 bases: TGTGCCAGCAGTGACCGCTATGGCTACACCTTC.

The chain combines TRBV2 with TRBJ2-4; D call uncertain. Trimming left V 6 bases short and J 5 bases short, with 14 bases between. CDR1 is SNHLY and CDR2 is FYNNEI in the germline V gene. CDR3 length: 14 residues. The CDR3: CASRPRRSQNIQYF. CDR3 bases: TGTGCCAGCAGGCCCCGAAGGAGCCAAAACATTCAGTACTTC.

The chain carries TRBV30 and TRBJ2-7, with a weak D call TRBD2 (6 bases). CDR1 and CDR2 from the germline V gene are GTSNPN and SVGIG (reference sequence). Trimming removed 1 base at V and 4 bases at J, with 17 bases between. The CDR3 runs to 15 residues. CDR3 region: CAWSEVRGRFYEQYF. In nucleotides, the CDR3 is TGTGCCTGGAGTGAAGTTCGGGGGAGGTTTTACGAGCAGTACTTC.

The gene calls are TRBV7-3 and TRBJ2-3, with D unresolved. V lost 5 bases, J lost 4 bases, and 10 bases lay in between. The germline CDR1 and CDR2 sequences are SGHTA and FQGTGA. The CDR3 has 13 residues. This chain's CDR3 is CASSPMRSDTQYF. CDR3 DNA: TGTGCCAGCAGCCCCATGAGGTCAGATACGCAGTATTTT.

The chain links TRBV5-4 to TRBJ2-5; TRBD1 matches 10 bases. Germline V gene sequence: CDR1 SGHNT, CDR2 YYREEE (reference sequence). This CDR3 region has 16 residues. V shed 4 bases, J shed 1 base, and the junction held 7 bases outside the gene matches. Here the CDR3 reads CASSRGQGVSQETQYF. Written as DNA, the CDR3 is TGTGCCAGCAGCCGTGGACAGGGGGTATCCCAAGAGACCCAGTACTTC.

This chain connects TRBV14 to TRBJ1-2; no reliable D call. The CDR3 spans 13 residues. Trimming took 3 bases from V and 4 from J, leaving 9 bases between them. The germline V gene has CDR1 SGHDN and CDR2 FVKESK. CDR3: CASSQRASYGYTF. In nucleotides, the CDR3 is TGTGCCAGCAGCCAGAGGGCATCCTATGGCTACACCTTC.

This clone was observed once. The chain employs TRBV28 and TRBJ2-3, with D maybe TRBD1 (6 bases). The V gene lost 6 bases and the J gene lost 14 bases, with 18 bases spanning the gap. Germline V lookup: CDR1 MDHEN, CDR2 SYDVKM. CDR3 length: 12 residues. In nucleotides, the CDR3 is TGTGCCAGCAGAATTGGCACAGGGCTTGCGTATTTT. The encoded protein is CASRIGTGLAYF.